Sequencing of this TCR beta chain was carried out in a study of early T cells in non-severe SARS-CoV-2 infection. This clonotype showed up many times. Attachment of unique molecular identifiers to individual cDNA molecules was performed. TCRdb independently ran MiXCR on the 5' RACE reads; one entry per CDR3 protein. The sample contains about 70,000 distinct CDR3 sequences, approximately 11% of which appear only once. Trimming took 3 bases from V and 2 from J; bases not matched to a gene: 5. The CDR3 runs to 16 residues. Germline V CDR1 and CDR2: SGDLS, YYNGEE. The receptor was isolated from an adult who was a healthcare worker with PCR-confirmed SARS-CoV-2 infection or an uninfected control (not recorded which). This material consisted of whole blood, taken at baseline. The V gene is TRBV9, the J gene TRBJ2-2, with 9 bases matching TRBD2. The CDR3 sequence: CASSATGTSNTGELFF. CDR3 bases: TGTGCCAGCAGCGCGACCGGGACTAGCAACACCGGGGAGCTGTTTTTT. Supplemented by reference TRBV9 and TRBJ2-2, the full variable domain reads DSGVTQTPKHLITATGQRVTLRCSPRSGDLSVYWYQQSLDQGLQFLIQYYNGEERAKGNILERFSAQQFPDLHSELNLSSLELGDSALYFCASSATGTSNTGELFFGEGSRLTVL.